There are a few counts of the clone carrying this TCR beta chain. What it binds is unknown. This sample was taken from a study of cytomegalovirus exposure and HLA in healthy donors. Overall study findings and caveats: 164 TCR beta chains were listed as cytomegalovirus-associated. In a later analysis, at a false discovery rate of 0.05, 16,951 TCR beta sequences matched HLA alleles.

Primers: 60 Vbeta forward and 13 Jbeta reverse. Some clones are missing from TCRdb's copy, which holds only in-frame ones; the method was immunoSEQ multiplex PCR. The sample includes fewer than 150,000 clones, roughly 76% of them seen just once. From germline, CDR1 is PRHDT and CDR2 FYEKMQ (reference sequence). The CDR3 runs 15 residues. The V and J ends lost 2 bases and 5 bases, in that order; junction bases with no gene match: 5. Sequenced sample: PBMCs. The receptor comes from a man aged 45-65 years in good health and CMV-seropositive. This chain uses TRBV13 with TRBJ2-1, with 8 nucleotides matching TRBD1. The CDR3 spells CASSLPPGQDNEQFF. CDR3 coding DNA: TGTGCCAGCAGCTTACCCCCGGGACAGGACAATGAGCAGTTCTTC. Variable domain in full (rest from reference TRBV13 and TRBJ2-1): AAGVIQSPRHLIKEKRETATLKCYPIPRHDTVYWYQQGPGQDPQFLISFYEKMQSDKGSIPDRFSAQQFSDYHSELNMSSLELGDSALYFCASSLPPGQDNEQFFGPGTRLTVL.